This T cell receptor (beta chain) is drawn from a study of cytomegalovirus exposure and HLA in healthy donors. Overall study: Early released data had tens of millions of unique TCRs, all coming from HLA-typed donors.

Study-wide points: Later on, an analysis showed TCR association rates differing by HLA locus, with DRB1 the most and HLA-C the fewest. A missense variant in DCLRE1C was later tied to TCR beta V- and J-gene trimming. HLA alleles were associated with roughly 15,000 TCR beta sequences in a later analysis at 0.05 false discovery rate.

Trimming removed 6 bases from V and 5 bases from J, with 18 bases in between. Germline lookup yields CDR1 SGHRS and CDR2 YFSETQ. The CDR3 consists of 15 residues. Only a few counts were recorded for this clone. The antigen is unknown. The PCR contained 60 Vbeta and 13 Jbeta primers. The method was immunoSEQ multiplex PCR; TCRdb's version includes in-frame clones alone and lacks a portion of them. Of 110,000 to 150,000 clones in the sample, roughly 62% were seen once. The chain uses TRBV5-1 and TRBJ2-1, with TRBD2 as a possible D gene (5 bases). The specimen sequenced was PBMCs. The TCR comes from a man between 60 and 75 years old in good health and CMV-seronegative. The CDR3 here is CASTLASAWNNEQFF. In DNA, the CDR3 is TGCGCCAGCACCTTAGCGTCTGCCTGGAACAATGAGCAGTTCTTC.